A selection of T cell receptor beta chains follows, all from one sample in a study of shared clonotypes between healthy human individuals. Generated by immunoSEQ multiplex PCR, the TCRdb table keeps only in-frame clones and is missing some. Here the sample spans under 2,500,000 clones, nearly 97% being singletons. The sequenced sample consisted of naive CD4+ T cells sorted from blood. These receptors were obtained from a man younger than 30 in good health. Each CDR3 is given with its conserved first and last residue. D genes are given only for firm matches. Where a row states a size, it is once, few, many or the class of an expanded clone; other rows omit it.

V	size	D	J	DNA	CDR3
TRBV4-1	NA	TRBD2	TRBJ2-1	TGCGCCAGCAGCCAAGATGGTTACGCACTAGCGGGGGTTAACTCCTACAATGAGCAGTTCTTC	CASSQDGYALAGVNSYNEQFF
TRBV7-2	NA	TRBD2	TRBJ2-5	TGTGCCAGCAGCTTAGTGAAGGCTAGCGGGAGTCGGGAGACCCAGTACTTC	CASSLVKASGSRETQYF
TRBV6-1	NA	NA	TRBJ2-7	TGTGCCAGCAGTGGGGGCAACCCATCCTACGAGCAGTACTTC	CASSGGNPSYEQYF
TRBV11-2	NA	TRBD1	TRBJ2-7	TGTGCCAGCAGCCCCAACAGGGGGCGGGACGAGCAGTACTTC	CASSPNRGRDEQYF
TRBV11-2	once	NA	TRBJ2-7	TGTGCCAGCAGCTCGGGCGGCTCCTACGAGCAGTACTTC	CASSSGGSYEQYF
TRBV6-1	NA	NA	TRBJ2-5	TGTGCCAGCAGTGAAGGACGGCAGGTAACGGGGACCCAGTACTTC	CASSEGRQVTGTQYF
TRBV29-1	NA	NA	TRBJ1-2	TGCAGCGCGGAGGGGGAGAGCTATGGCTACACCTTC	CSAEGESYGYTF
TRBV5-1	once	TRBD1	TRBJ2-1	TGCGCCAGCAGCCCCGACAGGGGATCCCTCAATGAGCAGTTCTTC	CASSPDRGSLNEQFF
TRBV4-1	NA	TRBD2	TRBJ2-1	TGCGCCAGCAGCGAAAGAACCCCCAGAGGACTAGCGGGGGGACTCCACAATGAGCAGTTCTTC	CASSERTPRGLAGGLHNEQFF
TRBV4-1	many	NA	TRBJ2-1	TGCGCCAGCAGCCAAGAAGGGAACCTCGTAGGATTCTTC	CASSQEGNLVGFF
TRBV11-3	NA	NA	TRBJ2-2	TGTGCCAGCAGCTTAGCAACAGGGAACACCGGGGAGCTGTTTTTT	CASSLATGNTGELFF
TRBV7-6	NA	TRBD1	TRBJ2-1	TGTGCCAGCAGCCCCATGTGGGACAGGGGATACAATGAGCAGTTCTTC	CASSPMWDRGYNEQFF
TRBV10-3	NA	TRBD2	TRBJ2-7	TGTGCCATCAGTGAGATGGGAGGGGCCGGCTACGAGCAGTACTTC	CAISEMGGAGYEQYF
TRBV10-2	NA	TRBD1	TRBJ2-3	TGCGCCACCTCAGGGGACAGCGGCACAGATACGCAGTATTTT	CATSGDSGTDTQYF
TRBV5-4	NA	NA	TRBJ2-1	TGTGCCAGCAGGGGGGGTGGGCCGGTTCAATCGGAGCAGTTCTTC	CASRGGGPVQSEQFF
TRBV7-2	NA	NA	TRBJ2-7	TGTGCCAGCAGCTTATTCAGGGGTAACGAAGAGCAGTACTTC	CASSLFRGNEEQYF
TRBV15	NA	TRBD1	TRBJ1-2	TGTGCCACCAGCAGAGACCCTAGGACAGGGGGAGACTATGGCTACACCTTC	CATSRDPRTGGDYGYTF
TRBV7-6	NA	NA	TRBJ2-7	TGTGCCAGCAGCTTAGGTCCAGGGTCTCTGGGCTCCTACGAGCAGTACTTC	CASSLGPGSLGSYEQYF
TRBV18	NA	TRBD1	TRBJ2-7	TGTGCCAGCTCACCTAGGGACAGGGGCGAGCAGTACTTC	CASSPRDRGEQYF
TRBV18	NA	TRBD2	TRBJ2-1	TGTGCCAGCTCACTTCAGACTAGCGGGGGGTACAATGAGCAGTTCTTC	CASSLQTSGGYNEQFF
TRBV27	NA	NA	TRBJ2-2	TGTGCCAGCACCGAAGGGCGGGGGAACACCGGGGAGCTGTTTTTT	CASTEGRGNTGELFF
TRBV20-1	NA	NA	TRBJ1-2	TGCAGTGCTAGAGGGTGGAATGGCTACACCTTC	CSARGWNGYTF
TRBV11-2	NA	NA	TRBJ2-1	TGTGCCAGCAGCTTGGAGGCCGGGAGTTCCTACAATGAGCAGTTCTTC	CASSLEAGSSYNEQFF
TRBV6-8	NA	TRBD1	TRBJ2-1	TGTGCCAGCAGTTCCCGGGACAGAGAGGACAATGAGCAGTTCTTC	CASSSRDREDNEQFF
TRBV20-1	NA	NA	TRBJ2-1	TGCAGTGCTCAGGGGAATGAGCAGTTCTTC	CSAQGNEQFF
TRBV27	NA	TRBD2	TRBJ2-3	TGTGCCAGCAGTTCCCCTCTTCGGGAGGGCCTGGGTACGCAGTATTTT	CASSSPLREGLGTQYF
TRBV6-5	NA	NA	TRBJ1-4	TGTGCCAGCAGCCGCACAGGAGTTGAAAAACTGTTTTTT	CASSRTGVEKLFF
TRBV27	NA	NA	TRBJ2-5	TGTGCCAGCAGGGGGACCCCCTGGGGGACCCAGTACTTC	CASRGTPWGTQYF
TRBV10-3	NA	TRBD2	TRBJ2-1	TGTGCCATCAGTGAGACGACTAGCGGGAGGGCTCATGAGCAGTTCTTC	CAISETTSGRAHEQFF
TRBV7-9	NA	NA	TRBJ1-3	TGTGCCAGCAGCGGATTGTCTGGAAACACCATATATTTT	CASSGLSGNTIYF
TRBV5-1	NA	TRBD1	TRBJ2-1	TGCGCCAGCAGCTTGGAGGGACAGGGGGTTTTTTCCTACAATGAGCAGTTCTTC	CASSLEGQGVFSYNEQFF
TRBV7-9	NA	NA	TRBJ2-3	TGTGCCAGCAGCCCCCTGGGGAGCGAGATCACAGATACGCAGTATTTT	CASSPLGSEITDTQYF
TRBV13	NA	TRBD1	TRBJ2-1	TGTGCCAGCAGCGGGGGACAGGGTGTTGAGCAGTTCTTC	CASSGGQGVEQFF
TRBV19	NA	NA	TRBJ2-7	TGTGCCAGTAGTGAGGGGGGAGACCTCGAGCAGTACTTC	CASSEGGDLEQYF
TRBV5-1	once	TRBD2	TRBJ2-3	TGCGCCAGCAGCCCAAGCACGGGGGGGCCAGATACGCAGTATTTT	CASSPSTGGPDTQYF